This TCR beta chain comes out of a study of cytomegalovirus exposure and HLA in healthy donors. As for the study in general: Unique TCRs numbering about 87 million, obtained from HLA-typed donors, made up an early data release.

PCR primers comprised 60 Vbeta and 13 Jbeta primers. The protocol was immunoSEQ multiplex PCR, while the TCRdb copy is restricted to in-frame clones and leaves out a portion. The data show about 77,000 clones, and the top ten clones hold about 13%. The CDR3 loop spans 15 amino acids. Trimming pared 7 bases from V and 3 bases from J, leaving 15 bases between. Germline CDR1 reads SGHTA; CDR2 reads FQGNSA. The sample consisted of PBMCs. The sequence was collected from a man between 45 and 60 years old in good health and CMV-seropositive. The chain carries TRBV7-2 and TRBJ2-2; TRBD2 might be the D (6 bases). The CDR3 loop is CASTETGLHTGELFF. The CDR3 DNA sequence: TGTGCCAGCACCGAAACGGGACTTCACACCGGGGAGCTGTTTTTT.